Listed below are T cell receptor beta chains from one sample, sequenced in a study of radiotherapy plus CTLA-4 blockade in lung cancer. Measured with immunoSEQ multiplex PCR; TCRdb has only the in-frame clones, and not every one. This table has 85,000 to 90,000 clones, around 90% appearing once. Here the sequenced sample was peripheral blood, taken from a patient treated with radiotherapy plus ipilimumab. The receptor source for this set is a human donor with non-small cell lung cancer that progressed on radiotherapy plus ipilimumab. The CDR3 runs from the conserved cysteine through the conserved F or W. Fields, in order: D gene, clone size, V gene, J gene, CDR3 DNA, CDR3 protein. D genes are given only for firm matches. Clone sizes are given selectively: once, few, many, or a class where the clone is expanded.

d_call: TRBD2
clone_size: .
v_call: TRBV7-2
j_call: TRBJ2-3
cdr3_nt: TGTGCCAGCAGCTCGGGACTAGCGGGAGGGGCAGATACGCAGTATTTT
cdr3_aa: CASSSGLAGGADTQYF

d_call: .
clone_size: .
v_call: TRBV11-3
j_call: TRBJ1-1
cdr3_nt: TGTGCCAGCAGCCCCCAGTGGGGGGCCGGGAACACTGAAGCTTTCTTT
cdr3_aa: CASSPQWGAGNTEAFF

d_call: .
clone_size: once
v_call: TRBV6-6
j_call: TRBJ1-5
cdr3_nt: TGTGCCAGCAGTTACTCGAGGGCAGGTGATCAGCCCCAGCATTTT
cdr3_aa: CASSYSRAGDQPQHF

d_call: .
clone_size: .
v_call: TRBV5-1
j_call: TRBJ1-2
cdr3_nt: TGCGCCAGCAGCTTGGCCGGCGAGGTGACTGGCTACACCTTC
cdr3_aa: CASSLAGEVTGYTF

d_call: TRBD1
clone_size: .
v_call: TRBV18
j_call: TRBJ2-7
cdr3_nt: TGTGCCAGCTCACCAGGGACAGGGCTCCGCGAGCAGTACTTC
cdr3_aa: CASSPGTGLREQYF

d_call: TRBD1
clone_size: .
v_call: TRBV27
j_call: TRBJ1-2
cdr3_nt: TGTGCCAGCAGTTTCCGGACAGGGGGCTATCACTATGGCTACACCTTC
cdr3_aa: CASSFRTGGYHYGYTF

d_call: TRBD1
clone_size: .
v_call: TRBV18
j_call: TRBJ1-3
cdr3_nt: TGTGCCAGCTCACGCAGGGACAGCGGGGTCCCTGGAAACACCATATATTTT
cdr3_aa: CASSRRDSGVPGNTIYF

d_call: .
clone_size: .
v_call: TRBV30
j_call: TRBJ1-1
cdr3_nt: TGTGCCTGGAGTTTGACCTCCAGAACTGAAGCTTTCTTT
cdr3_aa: CAWSLTSRTEAFF

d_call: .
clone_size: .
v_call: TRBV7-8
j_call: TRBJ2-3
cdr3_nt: TGTGCCAGCAGCTTAGAGGATGGGTCGGTCGAGCAGTATTTT
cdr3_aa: CASSLEDGSVEQYF

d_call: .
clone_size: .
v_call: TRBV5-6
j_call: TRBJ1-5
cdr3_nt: TGTGCCAGCAGCTTGTTGGGTTATAGCAATCAGCCCCAGCATTTT
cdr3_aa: CASSLLGYSNQPQHF

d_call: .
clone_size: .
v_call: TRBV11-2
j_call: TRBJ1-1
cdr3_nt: TGTGCCAGCAGCTCGTCTGTGAACACTGAAGCTTTCTTT
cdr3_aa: CASSSSVNTEAFF

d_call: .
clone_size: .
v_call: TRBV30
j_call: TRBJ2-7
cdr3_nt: TGTGCCGGAACAGGGCCCTCCTACGAGCAGTACTTC
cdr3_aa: CAGTGPSYEQYF

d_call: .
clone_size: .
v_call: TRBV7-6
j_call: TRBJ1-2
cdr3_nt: TGTGCCAGCAGCTTAGGGACGAGGGGTGGCTACACCTTC
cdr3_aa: CASSLGTRGGYTF

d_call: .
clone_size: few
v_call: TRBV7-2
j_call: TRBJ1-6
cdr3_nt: TGTGCCAGCAGCTTAGAGGCTTCACCCCTCCACTTT
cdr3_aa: CASSLEASPLHF